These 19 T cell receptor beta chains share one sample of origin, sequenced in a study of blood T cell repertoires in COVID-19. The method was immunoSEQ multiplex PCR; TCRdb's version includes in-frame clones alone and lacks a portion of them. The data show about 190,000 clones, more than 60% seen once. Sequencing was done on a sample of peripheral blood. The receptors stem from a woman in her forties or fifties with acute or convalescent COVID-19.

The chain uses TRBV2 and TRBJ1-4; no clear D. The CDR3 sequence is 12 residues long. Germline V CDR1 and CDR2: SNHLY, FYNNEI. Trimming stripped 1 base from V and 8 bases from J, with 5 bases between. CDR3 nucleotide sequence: TGTGCCAGCAGTGAAGGAGAAGAAAAACTGTTTTTT. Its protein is CASSEGEEKLFF.

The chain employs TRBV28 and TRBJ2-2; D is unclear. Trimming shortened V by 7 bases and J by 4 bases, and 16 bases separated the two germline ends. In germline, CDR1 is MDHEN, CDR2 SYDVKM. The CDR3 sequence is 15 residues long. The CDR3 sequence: CASILNRPGTGELFF. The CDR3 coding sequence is TGTGCCAGCATTCTAAATAGACCGGGCACCGGGGAGCTGTTTTTT.

The chain's CDR3 is CATSSPMLPYEQYF. Written as DNA, the CDR3 is TGTGCCACCAGTTCCCCAATGCTACCCTACGAGCAGTACTTC. The rearrangement uses TRBV24-1 and TRBJ2-7; no definite D call. This CDR3 has 14 residues. Germline CDR1 reads KGHDR; CDR2 reads SFDVKD. The V end was cut by 6 bases, the J end by 2 bases, with 13 bases between.

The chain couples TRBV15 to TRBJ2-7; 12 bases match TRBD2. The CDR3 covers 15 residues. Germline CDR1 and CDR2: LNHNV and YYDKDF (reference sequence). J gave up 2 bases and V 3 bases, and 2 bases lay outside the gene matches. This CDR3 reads CATSRGLAGPYEQYF. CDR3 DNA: TGTGCCACCAGCAGGGGACTAGCGGGCCCCTACGAGCAGTACTTC.

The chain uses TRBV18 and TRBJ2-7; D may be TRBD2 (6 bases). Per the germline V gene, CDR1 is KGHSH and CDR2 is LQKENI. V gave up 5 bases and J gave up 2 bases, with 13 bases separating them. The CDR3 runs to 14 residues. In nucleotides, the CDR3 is TGTGCCAGCTCATCCGGAGGACTACCCTACGAGCAGTACTTC. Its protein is CASSSGGLPYEQYF. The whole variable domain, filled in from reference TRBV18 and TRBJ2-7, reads NAGVMQNPRHLVRRRGQEARLRCSPMKGHSHVYWYRQLPEEGLKFMVYLQKENIIDESGMPKERFSAEFPKEGPSILRIQQVVRGDSAAYFCASSSGGLPYEQYFGPGTRLTVT.

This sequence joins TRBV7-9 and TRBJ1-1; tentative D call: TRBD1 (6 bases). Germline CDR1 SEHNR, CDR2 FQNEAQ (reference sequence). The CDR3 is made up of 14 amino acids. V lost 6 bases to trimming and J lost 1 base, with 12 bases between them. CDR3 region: CASRPGTPNTEAFF. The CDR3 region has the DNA TGTGCCAGCAGACCCGGGACACCGAACACTGAAGCTTTCTTT. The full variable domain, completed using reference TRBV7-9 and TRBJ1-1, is DTGVSQNPRHKITKRGQNVTFRCDPISEHNRLYWYRQTLGQGPEFLTYFQNEAQLEKSRLLSDRFSAERPKGSFSTLEIQRTEQGDSAMYLCASRPGTPNTEAFFGQGTRLTVV.

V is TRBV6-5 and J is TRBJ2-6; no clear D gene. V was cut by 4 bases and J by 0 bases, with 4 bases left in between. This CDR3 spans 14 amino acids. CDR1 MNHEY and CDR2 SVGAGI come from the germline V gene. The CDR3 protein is CASSFLSGANVLTF. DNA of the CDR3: TGTGCCAGCAGTTTCCTCTCTGGGGCCAACGTCCTGACTTTC.

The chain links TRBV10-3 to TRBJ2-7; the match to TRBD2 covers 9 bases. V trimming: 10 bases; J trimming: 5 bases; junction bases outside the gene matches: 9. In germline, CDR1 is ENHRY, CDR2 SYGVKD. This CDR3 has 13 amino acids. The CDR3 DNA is TGTGCCACCGCCCTAGCGGGAAGCCACGAGCAGTACTTC. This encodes CATALAGSHEQYF.

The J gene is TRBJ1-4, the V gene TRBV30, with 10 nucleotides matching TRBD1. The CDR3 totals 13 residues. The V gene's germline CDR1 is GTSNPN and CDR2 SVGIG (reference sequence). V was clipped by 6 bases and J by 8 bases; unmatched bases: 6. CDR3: CACNRDRGEKLFF. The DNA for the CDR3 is TGTGCCTGTAACCGGGACAGGGGAGAAAAACTGTTTTTT.

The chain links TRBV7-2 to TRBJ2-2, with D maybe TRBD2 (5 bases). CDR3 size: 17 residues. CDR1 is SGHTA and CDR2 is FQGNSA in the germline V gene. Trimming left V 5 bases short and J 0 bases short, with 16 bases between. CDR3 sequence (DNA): TGTGCCAGCAGCACAAGGGCGGGCCGACCGAACACCGGGGAGCTGTTTTTT. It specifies CASSTRAGRPNTGELFF.

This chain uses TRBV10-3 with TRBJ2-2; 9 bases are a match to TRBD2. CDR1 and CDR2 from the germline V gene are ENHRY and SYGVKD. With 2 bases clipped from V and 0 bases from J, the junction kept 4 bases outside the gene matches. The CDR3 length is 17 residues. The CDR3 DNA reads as TGTGCCATCAGTGAGGGACTAGCGACGACGAACACCGGGGAGCTGTTTTTT. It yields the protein CAISEGLATTNTGELFF.

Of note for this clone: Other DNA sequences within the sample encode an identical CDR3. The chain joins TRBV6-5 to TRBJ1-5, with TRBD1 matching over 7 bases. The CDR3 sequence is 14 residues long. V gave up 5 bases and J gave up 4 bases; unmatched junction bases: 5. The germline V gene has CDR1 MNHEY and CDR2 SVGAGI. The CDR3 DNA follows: TGTGCCAGCAGTCGGGACAGTCTAAATCAGCCCCAGCATTTT. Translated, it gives CASSRDSLNQPQHF.

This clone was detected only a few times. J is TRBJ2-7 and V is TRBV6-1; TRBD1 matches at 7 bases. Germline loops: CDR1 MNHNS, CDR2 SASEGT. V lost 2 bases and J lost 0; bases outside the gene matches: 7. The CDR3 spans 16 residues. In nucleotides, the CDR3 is TGTGCCAGCAGTGAAAGACAGGGTTCACTCTCCTACGAGCAGTACTTC. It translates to CASSERQGSLSYEQYF.

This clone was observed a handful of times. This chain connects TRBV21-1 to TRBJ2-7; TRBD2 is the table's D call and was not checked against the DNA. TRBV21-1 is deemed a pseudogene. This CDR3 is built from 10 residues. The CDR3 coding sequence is TGTGCCAGCAGCAAGAAGTCGGAGTACTTC. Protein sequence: CASSKKSEYF.

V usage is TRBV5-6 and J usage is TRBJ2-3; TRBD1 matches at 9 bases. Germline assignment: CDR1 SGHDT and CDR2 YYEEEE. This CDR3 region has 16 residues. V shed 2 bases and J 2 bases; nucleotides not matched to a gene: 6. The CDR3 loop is CASSFTGGAYTDTQYF. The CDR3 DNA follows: TGTGCCAGCAGCTTCACAGGGGGCGCTTACACAGATACGCAGTATTTT.

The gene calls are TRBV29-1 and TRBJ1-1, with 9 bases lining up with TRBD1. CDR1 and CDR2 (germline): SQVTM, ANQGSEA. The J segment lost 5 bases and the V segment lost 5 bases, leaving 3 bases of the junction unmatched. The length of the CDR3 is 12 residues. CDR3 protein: CSVWTGATEAFF. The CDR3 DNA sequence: TGCAGCGTTTGGACAGGGGCAACTGAAGCTTTCTTT.

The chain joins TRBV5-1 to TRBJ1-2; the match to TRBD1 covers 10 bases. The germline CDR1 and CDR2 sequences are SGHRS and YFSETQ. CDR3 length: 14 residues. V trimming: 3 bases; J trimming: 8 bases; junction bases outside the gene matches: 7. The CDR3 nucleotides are TGCGCCAGCAGCTCCCTGGACAGGGGGGTAGGCTACACCTTC. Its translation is CASSSLDRGVGYTF.

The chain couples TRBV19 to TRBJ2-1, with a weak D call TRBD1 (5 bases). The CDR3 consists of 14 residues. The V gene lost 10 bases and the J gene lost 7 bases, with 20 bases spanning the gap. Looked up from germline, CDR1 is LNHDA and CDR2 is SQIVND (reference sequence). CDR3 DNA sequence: TGTGCCACTACCCCGAAGGACATATATAATGAGCAGTTCTTC. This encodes CATTPKDIYNEQFF.

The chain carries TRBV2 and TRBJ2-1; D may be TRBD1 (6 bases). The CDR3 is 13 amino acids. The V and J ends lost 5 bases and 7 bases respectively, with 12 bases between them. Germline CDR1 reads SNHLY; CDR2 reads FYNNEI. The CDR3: CASSLYRVNEQFF. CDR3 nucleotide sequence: TGTGCCAGCAGTCTATACAGGGTAAATGAGCAGTTCTTC.